The 14 T cell receptor beta chains given below trace back to one sample, sequenced in a study of cytomegalovirus exposure and HLA in healthy donors. Using immunoSEQ multiplex PCR, the repertoire was profiled, and TCRdb retains in-frame clones only, with some absent. Found here are hundreds of thousands of clones, roughly 90% of them singletons; the top ten hold roughly 0.93%. The sequenced sample was PBMCs. The receptors were sampled from a woman aged 18-30 years in good health and CMV-seronegative.

The gene calls are TRBV7-7 and TRBJ2-2; 9 nucleotides line up with TRBD1. Germline loops: CDR1 SSHAT, CDR2 FNYEAQ (reference sequence). The CDR3 runs 14 residues. This CDR3 reads CAAGTGSNTGELFF. Here the CDR3 DNA reads TGTGCTGCGGGGACAGGGAGTAACACCGGGGAGCTGTTTTTT.

V and J are TRBV5-6 and TRBJ2-7; 14 nucleotides match TRBD2. The length of the CDR3 is 18 residues. CDR1 is SGHDT and CDR2 is YYEEEE in the germline V gene. J lost 6 bases, V lost 4 bases, and 15 bases had no gene match. The CDR3 sequence is CASSGHGTSGSRTGEQYF. CDR3 bases: TGTGCCAGCAGCGGACACGGGACTAGCGGGAGTCGTACTGGCGAGCAGTACTTC.

This chain links TRBV6-5 with TRBJ1-2, with D possibly TRBD1 on 5 matching bases. The V gene lost 1 base and the J gene lost 8 bases, with 14 bases spanning the gap. The germline CDR1 and CDR2 sequences are MNHEY and SVGAGI. The CDR3 is 14 residues long. CDR3 amino acids: CASSYWDGGKGYTF. CDR3 DNA: TGTGCCAGCAGTTACTGGGATGGGGGGAAGGGCTACACCTTC.

The genes are TRBV6-4 and TRBJ1-4; no reliable D call. Trimming stripped 6 bases from V and 5 bases from J, with 10 bases between. Germline V gives CDR1 MRHNA, CDR2 SNTAGT. The CDR3 loop spans 13 amino acids. CDR3 residues: CASRAKQNEKLFF. The CDR3 DNA reads TGTGCCAGCAGGGCAAAACAGAATGAAAAACTGTTTTTT.

This chain uses TRBV2 with TRBJ2-3; D might be TRBD2 (6 bases). CDR1 SNHLY and CDR2 FYNNEI come from the germline V gene. The germline V and J ends were trimmed by 3 bases and 0 bases, with 19 bases remaining between them. The CDR3 runs to 18 residues. The CDR3 DNA sequence: TGTGCCAGCAGTGAGTTGAAGCGACTGGCGGGGAGCACAGATACGCAGTATTTT. The encoded protein is CASSELKRLAGSTDTQYF.

This chain uses TRBV6-1 with TRBJ1-1; 8 positions agree with TRBD1. The CDR3 sequence is 15 residues long. Trimming at V came to 5 bases and at J to 2 bases, leaving 7 bases not matched to a gene. From germline, CDR1 is MNHNS and CDR2 SASEGT. DNA for the CDR3: TGTGCCAGCAGTCAAAGGGACAGGCTCAACACTGAAGCTTTCTTT. Translated: CASSQRDRLNTEAFF.

The V gene is TRBV5-4, the J gene TRBJ1-1, with TRBD1 as a possible D gene (5 bases). The CDR3 totals 17 residues. V dropped 0 bases and J dropped 0 bases, with 15 bases sitting between them. Germline lookup yields CDR1 SGHNT and CDR2 YYREEE (reference sequence). The CDR3 loop is CASSLGQGGRMNTEAFF. The CDR3 nucleotides read TGTGCCAGCAGCTTGGGTCAGGGAGGGCGGATGAACACTGAAGCTTTCTTT.

V is TRBV28 and J is TRBJ2-2; D call uncertain. Trimming removed 7 bases from V and 1 base from J, with 7 bases in between. This CDR3 is built from 13 residues. Germline V lookup: CDR1 MDHEN, CDR2 SYDVKM. In nucleotides, the CDR3 is TGTGCCAGCAAGGCAGGGAACACCGGGGAGCTGTTTTTT. Amino acids: CASKAGNTGELFF. Supplemented by reference TRBV28 and TRBJ2-2, the full variable domain reads DVKVTQSSRYLVKRTGEKVFLECVQDMDHENMFWYRQDPGLGLRLIYFSYDVKMKEKGDIPEGYSVSREKKERFSLILESASTNQTSMYLCASKAGNTGELFFGEGSRLTVL.

V is TRBV5-8 and J is TRBJ2-7, with a tentative D call TRBD2 (6 bases). The CDR3 extends over 15 amino acids. The V gene's germline CDR1 is SGHTS and CDR2 YDEGEE. V lost 4 bases to trimming and J lost 3 bases, with 17 bases between them. The DNA for the CDR3 is TGTGCCAGCAGCGAGGGGACGGACTACTACTACGAGCAGTACTTC. Its translation is CASSEGTDYYYEQYF. Full variable domain (remainder filled in from reference TRBV5-8 and TRBJ2-7): EAGVTQSPTHLIKTRGQQATLRCSPISGHTSVYWYQQALGLGLQFLLWYDEGEERNRGNFPPRFSGRQFPNYSSELNVNALELEDSALYLCASSEGTDYYYEQYFGPGTRLTVT.

This clone has only a few counts. V usage is TRBV14 and J usage is TRBJ2-1; a weak D match, TRBD2 (7 bases). V was cut by 4 bases and J by 10 bases, with 23 bases left in between. Germline assignment: CDR1 SGHDN and CDR2 FVKESK. This CDR3 spans 16 amino acids. CDR3 bases: TGTGCCAGCAGCCCTCTCGGATTGGGGGGGGCTCGCGAGCAGTTCTTC. As protein: CASSPLGLGGAREQFF.

The chain carries TRBV7-2 and TRBJ1-2; 9 bases agree with TRBD1. V lost 1 base and J lost 2; bases outside the gene matches: 2. The CDR3 runs 15 residues. CDR1 and CDR2 from the germline V gene are SGHTA and FQGNSA. The CDR3 coding sequence is TGTGCCAGCAGCTTAGACGGGACAGGGAACTATGGCTACACCTTC. Protein sequence: CASSLDGTGNYGYTF.

The chain has TRBV30 and TRBJ1-5; 8 bases line up with TRBD1. CDR3 size: 17 residues. With V trimmed by 0 bases and J by 3 bases, 10 bases remained unmatched. Germline V lookup: CDR1 GTSNPN, CDR2 SVGIG (reference sequence). This CDR3 reads CAWSVGLNRGFNQPQHF. The CDR3 coding sequence is TGTGCCTGGAGTGTGGGACTAAACAGGGGGTTCAATCAGCCCCAGCATTTT.

The chain couples TRBV6-1 to TRBJ2-7; TRBD1 matches at 7 bases. Looked up from germline, CDR1 is MNHNS and CDR2 is SASEGT. This CDR3 spans 14 amino acids. The V gene end was trimmed by 6 bases and the J gene end by 2 bases; junction bases not matched to a gene: 7. This chain's CDR3 is CASSARDSTYEQYF. The CDR3 coding sequence is TGTGCCAGCAGCGCTAGGGACAGCACCTACGAGCAGTACTTC.

J is TRBJ1-6 and V is TRBV5-4; 10 bases map to TRBD1. The trim removed 4 bases at V and 7 bases at J, leaving 2 bases unmatched. The CDR3 is 14 residues long. Germline V gene lookup returns CDR1 SGHNT and CDR2 YYREEE (reference sequence). The CDR3 sequence is CASSPTGGNSPLHF. The DNA of the CDR3 is TGTGCCAGCAGCCCGACAGGGGGCAATTCACCCCTCCACTTT. Complete variable domain (other parts from reference TRBV5-4 and TRBJ1-6): ETGVTQSPTHLIKTRGQQVTLRCSSQSGHNTVSWYQQALGQGPQFIFQYYREEENGRGNFPPRFSGLQFPNYSSELNVNALELDDSALYLCASSPTGGNSPLHFGNGTRLTVT.